This T cell receptor beta chain was identified in a study of shared T cell receptors in the human thymus. Profiled with immunoSEQ multiplex PCR; TCRdb holds only in-frame clones, not every one. The top ten clones hold more than 0.009% of a sample with 640,000 or so clones, around 87% of them seen once. The CDR3 loop spans 19 amino acids. Unmatched junction bases numbered 19, after V lost 3 bases and J lost 1 base. CDR1 GTSNPN and CDR2 SVGIG come from the germline V gene (reference sequence). These same data were also listed under a study on human thymus T cells. That paper notes: An apparent bias in V and J gene usage was seen in thymic and blood repertoires.

Sequencing was done on a sample of thymocytes. The chain employs TRBV30 and TRBJ1-2, with 8 bases fitting TRBD1. The TCR was taken from a boy under two years old with a congenital heart defect. CDR3 in amino acids: CAWRTKWTGRFFDNYGYTF. The CDR3 coding sequence is TGTGCCTGGAGAACCAAGTGGACAGGGAGGTTTTTTGATAACTATGGCTACACCTTC.